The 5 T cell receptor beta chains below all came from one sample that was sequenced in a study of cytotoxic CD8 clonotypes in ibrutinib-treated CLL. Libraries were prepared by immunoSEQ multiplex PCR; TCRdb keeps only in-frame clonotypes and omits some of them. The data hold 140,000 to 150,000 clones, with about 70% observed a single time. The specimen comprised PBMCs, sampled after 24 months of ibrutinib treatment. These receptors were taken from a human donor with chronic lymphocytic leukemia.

CDR3 residues: CASRLVVEELFF. Written as DNA, the CDR3 is TGTGCCAGCAGGCTTGTTGTTGAGGAGCTGTTTTTT. The gene calls are TRBV5-4 and TRBJ2-2, with D unclear. Trimming removed 5 bases from V and 10 bases from J, with 12 bases in between. CDR1 is SGHNT, CDR2 YYREEE, per germline (reference sequence). This CDR3 region has 12 residues.

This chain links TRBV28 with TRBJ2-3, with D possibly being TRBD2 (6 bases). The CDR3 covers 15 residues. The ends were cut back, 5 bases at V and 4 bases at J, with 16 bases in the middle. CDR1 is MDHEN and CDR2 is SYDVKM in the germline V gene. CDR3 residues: CASSARLGRADTQYF. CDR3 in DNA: TGTGCCAGCAGTGCCCGACTAGGCCGGGCAGATACGCAGTATTTT.

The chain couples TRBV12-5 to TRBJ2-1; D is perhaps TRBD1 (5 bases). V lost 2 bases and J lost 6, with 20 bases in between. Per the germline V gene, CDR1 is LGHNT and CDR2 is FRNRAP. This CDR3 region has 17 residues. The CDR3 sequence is CASGLPPTLRGCNEQFF. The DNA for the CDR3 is TGTGCTAGTGGTTTGCCTCCGACCCTAAGGGGATGCAATGAGCAGTTCTTC.

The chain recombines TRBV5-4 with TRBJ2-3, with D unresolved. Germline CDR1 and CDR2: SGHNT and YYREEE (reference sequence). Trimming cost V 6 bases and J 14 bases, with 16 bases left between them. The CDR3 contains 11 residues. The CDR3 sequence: CASTSLWRRYF. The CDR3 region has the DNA TGTGCCAGCACGTCCTTATGGCGGCGGTATTTT. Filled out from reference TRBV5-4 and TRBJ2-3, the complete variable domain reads ETGVTQSPTHLIKTRGQQVTLRCSSQSGHNTVSWYQQALGQGPQFIFQYYREEENGRGNFPPRFSGLQFPNYSSELNVNALELDDSALYLCASTSLWRRYFGPGTRLTVL.

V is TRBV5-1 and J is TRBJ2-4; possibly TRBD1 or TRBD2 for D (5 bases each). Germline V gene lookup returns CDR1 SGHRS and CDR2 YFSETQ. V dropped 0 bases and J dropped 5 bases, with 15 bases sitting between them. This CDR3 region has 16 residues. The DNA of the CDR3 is TGCGCCAGCAGCTTGGCCTTATTAGGGACGCAAAACATTCAGTACTTC. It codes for CASSLALLGTQNIQYF.